The rows below give T cell receptor beta chains drawn from one sample of a study of CD8 T cells in ankylosing spondylitis. MiXCR, run by TCRdb on the 5' RACE reads, gives a single entry per CDR3 protein. Here the sample spans about 130,000 distinct CDR3 sequences, about 6.7% being singletons. Sequencing was performed on blood, either unsorted or a sorted T cell fraction (not recorded which). The receptors derive from a female donor with ankylosing spondylitis or in good health (not recorded which). Each CDR3 is given with its conserved first and last residue. D genes are given only for firm matches. Size is omitted from some rows. Given values are once, few, many or a class for expanded clones.

cdr3_aa: CASSRGLLAGEQYF; cdr3_nt: TGCGCCAGCAGCCGCGGACTCCTGGCTGGGGAGCAGTACTTC; d_call: .; v_call: TRBV5-1; j_call: TRBJ2-7; clone_size: many
cdr3_aa: CAGMTGGSYNSPLHF; cdr3_nt: TGTGCCGGAATGACAGGGGGCTCGTATAATTCACCCCTCCACTTT; d_call: TRBD1; v_call: TRBV2; j_call: TRBJ1-6; clone_size: many
cdr3_aa: CSARDKGLVGFSPLHF; cdr3_nt: TGCAGTGCTAGAGATAAGGGTTTGGTCGGCTTTTCACCCCTCCACTTT; d_call: .; v_call: TRBV20-1; j_call: TRBJ1-6; clone_size: many
cdr3_aa: CSAPFLLRVGPSSYNEQFF; cdr3_nt: TGCAGTGCCCCTTTTTTGTTGCGGGTAGGCCCTTCCTCCTACAATGAGCAGTTCTTC; d_call: .; v_call: TRBV20-1; j_call: TRBJ2-1; clone_size: many
cdr3_aa: CASSQGTTQYF; cdr3_nt: TGTGCCAGCAGCCAGGGGACGACCCAGTACTTC; d_call: .; v_call: TRBV12-3/TRBV12-4; j_call: TRBJ2-5; clone_size: few
cdr3_aa: CAWIAGGTDTQYF; cdr3_nt: TGTGCCTGGATAGCGGGGGGAACAGATACGCAGTATTTT; d_call: TRBD2; v_call: TRBV30; j_call: TRBJ2-3; clone_size: .
cdr3_aa: CASSIQGGRIPGQPQHF; cdr3_nt: TGTGCCAGTAGTATCCAGGGGGGACGGATTCCCGGTCAGCCCCAGCATTTT; d_call: TRBD1; v_call: TRBV19; j_call: TRBJ1-5; clone_size: many
cdr3_aa: CASSITGGVRGYTF; cdr3_nt: TGTGCCAGCAGTATTACAGGGGGTGTGCGTGGCTACACCTTC; d_call: TRBD1; v_call: TRBV28; j_call: TRBJ1-2; clone_size: many
cdr3_aa: CAISETGGAYNEQFF; cdr3_nt: TGTGCCATCAGTGAGACCGGGGGCGCCTACAATGAGCAGTTCTTC; d_call: .; v_call: TRBV10-3; j_call: TRBJ2-1; clone_size: many
cdr3_aa: CASSYGTYTEAFF; cdr3_nt: TGTGCCAGCAGTTATGGCACCTACACTGAAGCTTTCTTT; d_call: .; v_call: TRBV6-2/TRBV6-3; j_call: TRBJ1-1; clone_size: many
cdr3_aa: CASSLGFAKTDGYTF; cdr3_nt: TGCGCCAGCAGCTTGGGTTTTGCTAAAACCGATGGCTACACCTTC; d_call: .; v_call: TRBV5-1; j_call: TRBJ1-2; clone_size: many
cdr3_aa: CASSYSIQGAKNIQYF; cdr3_nt: TGTGCCAGCAGTTACTCGATCCAGGGGGCCAAAAACATTCAGTACTTC; d_call: .; v_call: TRBV6-5; j_call: TRBJ2-4; clone_size: .
cdr3_aa: CASSLQPGTLSYEQYF; cdr3_nt: TGTGCCAGCAGCTTACAGCCGGGGACCCTATCCTACGAGCAGTACTTC; d_call: .; v_call: TRBV11-2; j_call: TRBJ2-7; clone_size: many
cdr3_aa: CASRTEETQYF; cdr3_nt: TGTGCCAGCAGGACAGAAGAGACCCAGTACTTC; d_call: .; v_call: TRBV28; j_call: TRBJ2-5; clone_size: many
cdr3_aa: CSAFEGLKADTQYF; cdr3_nt: TGCAGTGCTTTTGAGGGACTCAAAGCAGATACGCAGTATTTT; d_call: .; v_call: TRBV20-1; j_call: TRBJ2-3; clone_size: many
cdr3_aa: CATSDQNDYGELFF; cdr3_nt: TGTGCCACCAGTGATCAGAATGATTACGGGGAGCTGTTTTTT; d_call: .; v_call: TRBV24-1; j_call: TRBJ2-2; clone_size: .
cdr3_aa: CASSYDGPSYGYTF; cdr3_nt: TGTGCCAGCAGTTACGATGGGCCCAGCTATGGCTACACCTTC; d_call: .; v_call: TRBV6-5; j_call: TRBJ1-2; clone_size: many
cdr3_aa: CASSQAREAGTEAFF; cdr3_nt: TGTGCCAGCAGCCAAGCCCGGGAAGCGGGCACTGAAGCTTTCTTT; d_call: .; v_call: TRBV11-2; j_call: TRBJ1-1; clone_size: few
cdr3_aa: CASSLGGHGWYSNQPQHF; cdr3_nt: TGTGCCAGCAGCTTGGGGGGACATGGGTGGTATAGCAATCAGCCCCAGCATTTT; d_call: .; v_call: TRBV11-2; j_call: TRBJ1-5; clone_size: many
cdr3_aa: CASSNQIQETQYF; cdr3_nt: TGCGCCAGCAGCAACCAGATTCAAGAGACCCAGTACTTC; d_call: .; v_call: TRBV4-3; j_call: TRBJ2-5; clone_size: many
cdr3_aa: CASSQETSGGSSSYNEQFF; cdr3_nt: TGTGCCAGCAGCCAAGAAACTAGCGGGGGTTCAAGCTCCTACAATGAGCAGTTCTTC; d_call: TRBD2; v_call: TRBV3-1; j_call: TRBJ2-1; clone_size: many
cdr3_aa: CASSKDVNYGYTF; cdr3_nt: TGTGCCAGCAGCAAAGACGTAAACTATGGCTACACCTTC; d_call: .; v_call: TRBV7-2; j_call: TRBJ1-2; clone_size: many
cdr3_aa: CASSSDRYTDTQYF; cdr3_nt: TGCGCCAGCAGCTCCGACAGATACACAGATACGCAGTATTTT; d_call: .; v_call: TRBV5-1; j_call: TRBJ2-3; clone_size: .
cdr3_aa: CASSPRRGLNTEAFF; cdr3_nt: TGTGCCAGCAGCCCACGCAGGGGGTTGAACACTGAAGCTTTCTTT; d_call: TRBD1; v_call: TRBV14; j_call: TRBJ1-1; clone_size: many
cdr3_aa: CASNQGLGTQYF; cdr3_nt: TGTGCCAGCAACCAGGGCTTGGGGACCCAGTACTTC; d_call: .; v_call: TRBV12-3/TRBV12-4; j_call: TRBJ2-5; clone_size: few